This T cell receptor (beta chain) was documented in a study of blood T cell repertoires in COVID-19. In the study overall: Donors in the United States, Italy and Spain gave samples during acute or convalescent COVID-19.

The CDR3 consists of 14 residues. Germline CDR1 LGHDT, CDR2 YNNKEL (reference sequence). Trimming removed 1 base from V and 4 bases from J, with 7 bases in between. Profiled with immunoSEQ multiplex PCR; TCRdb holds only in-frame clones, not every one. Counted here are around 130,000 clones, 75% to 90% occurring once; the ten biggest clones make up about 2.3%. The V and J genes are TRBV3-1 (or the pseudogene TRBV3-2) and TRBJ2-2; weak D call: TRBD1 (6 bases). What was sequenced was PBMCs or T cells enriched from blood (not recorded which). This clonotype originated in a woman between 45 and 65 years old who had recovered from COVID-19. The CDR3 bases are TGTGCCAGCAGCCAAGCAGGGGTCACCGGGGAGCTGTTTTTT. It yields the protein CASSQAGVTGELFF.